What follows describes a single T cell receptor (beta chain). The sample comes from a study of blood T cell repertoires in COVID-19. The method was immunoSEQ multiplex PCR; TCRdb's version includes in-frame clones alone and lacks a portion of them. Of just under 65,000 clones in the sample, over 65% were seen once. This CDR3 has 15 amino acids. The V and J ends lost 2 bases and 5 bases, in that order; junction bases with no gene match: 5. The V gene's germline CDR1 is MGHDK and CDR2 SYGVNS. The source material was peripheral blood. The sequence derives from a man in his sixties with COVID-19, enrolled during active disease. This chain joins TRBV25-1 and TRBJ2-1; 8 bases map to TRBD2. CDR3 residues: CASSEPTSANNEQFF. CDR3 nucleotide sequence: TGTGCCAGCAGTGAACCGACTAGCGCAAACAATGAGCAGTTCTTC. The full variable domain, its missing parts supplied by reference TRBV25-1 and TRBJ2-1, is EADIYQTPRYLVIGTGKKITLECSQTMGHDKMYWYQQDPGMELHLIHYSYGVNSTEKGDLSSESTVSRIRTEHFPLTLESARPSHTSQYLCASSEPTSANNEQFFGPGTRLTVL.